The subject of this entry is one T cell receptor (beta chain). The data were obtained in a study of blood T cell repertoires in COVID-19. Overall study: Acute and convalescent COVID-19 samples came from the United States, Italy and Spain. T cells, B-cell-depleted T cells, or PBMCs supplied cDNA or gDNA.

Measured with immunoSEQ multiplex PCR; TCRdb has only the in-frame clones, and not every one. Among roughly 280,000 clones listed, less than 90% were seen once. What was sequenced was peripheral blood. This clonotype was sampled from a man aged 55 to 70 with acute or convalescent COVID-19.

In nucleotides, the CDR3 is TGTGCCAGCTCCCTCGGGACACCCGGGACCTATGGCTACACCTTC. Its translation: CASSLGTPGTYGYTF. The V and J genes are TRBV18 and TRBJ1-2, with D possibly being TRBD1 (6 bases). This CDR3 comprises 15 residues. Trimming took 6 bases from V and 4 from J, leaving 18 bases between them. Germline V CDR1 and CDR2: KGHSH, LQKENI.